The 11 T cell receptor beta chains listed next were all sequenced from one sample in a study of siplizumab effects on memory and regulatory T cells. TCRdb's table, derived via immunoSEQ multiplex PCR, lists solely in-frame clones and lacks some. The sample contains roughly 100,000 clones, about 96% of which appear only once. Sequenced sample: naive CD4+ T cells sorted from blood. The receptors were gathered from a human donor in good health.

The rearrangement joins TRBV11-2 to TRBJ2-7; D call uncertain. The germline gives CDR1 SGHAT, CDR2 FQNNGV. This CDR3 is 13 amino acids long. The ends were cut back, 5 bases at V and 6 bases at J, with 14 bases in the middle. The CDR3 reads CASSVSQVCEQYF. The DNA for the CDR3 is TGTGCCAGCAGCGTAAGTCAGGTCTGCGAGCAGTACTTC.

The J gene is TRBJ1-6, the V gene TRBV2; 8 positions match TRBD1. The ends lost 7 bases at V and 7 bases at J; junction bases unmatched: 9. Germline V gene lookup returns CDR1 SNHLY and CDR2 FYNNEI. The CDR3 sequence is 15 residues long. The CDR3 loop is CASTQGAPINSPLHF. The CDR3 DNA is TGTGCCAGCACTCAGGGGGCTCCCATCAATTCACCCCTCCACTTT.

The J gene is TRBJ1-1, the V gene TRBV7-9; possibly TRBD1 for D (6 bases). Germline V gene sequence: CDR1 SEHNR, CDR2 FQNEAQ (reference sequence). V lost 7 bases to trimming and J lost 4 bases, with 13 bases between them. The CDR3 sequence is 13 residues long. The DNA for the CDR3 is TGTGCCAGCACCGCGTTAGGGGGCACTGAAGCTTTCTTT. Encoded protein: CASTALGGTEAFF.

This clone has a single count. The chain has TRBV9 and TRBJ1-3; D is possibly TRBD1 (6 bases). CDR1 is SGDLS, CDR2 YYNGEE, per germline. With 6 bases removed from V and 2 bases from J, the gap between germline ends came to 12 bases. The CDR3 is made up of 14 amino acids. CDR3 protein: CASNTGLPGNTIYF. CDR3 coding DNA: TGTGCCAGCAATACAGGGCTCCCTGGAAACACCATATATTTT.

V usage is TRBV7-9 and J usage is TRBJ1-1, with D possibly matching TRBD1 (5 bases). There are 17 residues in the CDR3. Germline loops: CDR1 SEHNR, CDR2 FQNEAQ (reference sequence). V lost 5 bases to trimming and J lost 0 bases, with 19 bases between them. CDR3 sequence: CASSPQAPSGMNTEAFF. CDR3 sequence (DNA): TGTGCCAGCAGCCCACAAGCCCCGTCAGGGATGAACACTGAAGCTTTCTTT. Full variable domain (rest looked up from reference TRBV7-9 and TRBJ1-1): DTGVSQNPRHKITKRGQNVTFRCDPISEHNRLYWYRQTLGQGPEFLTYFQNEAQLEKSRLLSDRFSAERPKGSFSTLEIQRTEQGDSAMYLCASSPQAPSGMNTEAFFGQGTRLTVV.

The DNA for the CDR3 is TGTGCCAGCAGCCCGGGACTAGCGGGGGGGCGACCGCAGTATTTT. Residues: CASSPGLAGGRPQYF. The rearrangement joins TRBV5-6 to TRBJ2-3, with TRBD2 identical over 16 bases. The V gene end was trimmed by 4 bases and the J gene end by 10 bases; junction bases not matched to a gene: 6. This CDR3 contains 15 residues. CDR1 and CDR2 (germline): SGHDT, YYEEEE.

This clone was recorded a few times. The chain carries TRBV11-2 and TRBJ1-1, with D maybe TRBD1 (5 bases). Between the trimmed V and J ends, which lost 3 bases and 8 bases, there was a span of 10 bases. CDR1 is SGHAT and CDR2 is FQNNGV in the germline V gene. The CDR3 totals 12 residues. CDR3 nucleotide sequence: TGTGCCAGCAGCTTTGTCGGGGGAGAAGCTTTCTTT. It encodes CASSFVGGEAFF.

The V gene is TRBV27, the J gene TRBJ1-6, with TRBD1 matching 9 bases. Trimming removed 6 bases from V and 7 bases from J; junction bases left unmatched: 13. Germline CDR1 and CDR2: MNHEY and SMNVEV (reference sequence). CDR3 length: 17 residues. The CDR3 DNA sequence: TGTGCCAGCAGACCCTCCCGGGACAGGGAAACCAATTCACCCCTCCACTTT. It encodes CASRPSRDRETNSPLHF.

This clone was recorded once. V is TRBV21-1 and J is TRBJ1-1. TRBV21-1 is described as a pseudogene. The CDR3 spans 13 residues. DNA for the CDR3: TGTGCCAGCAGCAAATGGCCTTGGGGGTGTCCTTTCTTT. It is translated as CASSKWPWGCPFF.

The gene calls are TRBV10-3 and TRBJ1-1, with D possibly being TRBD1 (5 bases). The CDR3 has 13 amino acids. Trimming stripped 10 bases from V and 4 bases from J, with 16 bases between. Per the germline V gene, CDR1 is ENHRY and CDR2 is SYGVKD. The chain's CDR3 is CATWQGSGTEAFF. The CDR3 DNA sequence: TGTGCCACCTGGCAGGGATCGGGCACTGAAGCTTTCTTT.

This clone has a single count. This chain joins TRBV4-2 and TRBJ1-3; a weak D match, TRBD1 (6 bases). The CDR3 runs to 14 residues. With 1 base removed from V and 2 bases from J, the gap between germline ends came to 6 bases. CDR1 LGHNA and CDR2 YNFKEQ come from the germline V gene. CDR3 protein: CASSQGTAGNTIYF. The CDR3 DNA reads as TGTGCCAGCAGCCAAGGGACAGCTGGAAACACCATATATTTT.